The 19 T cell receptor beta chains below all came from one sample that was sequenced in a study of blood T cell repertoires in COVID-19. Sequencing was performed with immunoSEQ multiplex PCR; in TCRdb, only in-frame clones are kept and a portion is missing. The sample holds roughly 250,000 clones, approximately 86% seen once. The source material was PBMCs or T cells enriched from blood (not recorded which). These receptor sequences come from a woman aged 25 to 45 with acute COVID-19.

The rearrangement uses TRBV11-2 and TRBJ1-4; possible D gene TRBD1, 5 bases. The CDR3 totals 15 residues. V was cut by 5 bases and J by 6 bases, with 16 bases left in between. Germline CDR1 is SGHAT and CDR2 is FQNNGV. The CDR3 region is CASSPELAGYEKLFF. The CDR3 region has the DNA TGTGCCAGCAGCCCCGAACTGGCAGGGTATGAAAAACTGTTTTTT.

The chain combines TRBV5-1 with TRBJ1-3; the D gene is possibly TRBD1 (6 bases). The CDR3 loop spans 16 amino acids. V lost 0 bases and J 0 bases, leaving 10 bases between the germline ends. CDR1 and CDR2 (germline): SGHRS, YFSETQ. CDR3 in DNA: TGCGCCAGCAGCTTGGGACAGGCGTTCTCTGGAAACACCATATATTTT. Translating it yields CASSLGQAFSGNTIYF. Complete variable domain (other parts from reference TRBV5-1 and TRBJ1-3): KAGVTQTPRYLIKTRGQQVTLSCSPISGHRSVSWYQQTPGQGLQFLFEYFSETQRNKGNFPGRFSGRQFSNSRSEMNVSTLELGDSALYLCASSLGQAFSGNTIYFGEGSWLTVV.

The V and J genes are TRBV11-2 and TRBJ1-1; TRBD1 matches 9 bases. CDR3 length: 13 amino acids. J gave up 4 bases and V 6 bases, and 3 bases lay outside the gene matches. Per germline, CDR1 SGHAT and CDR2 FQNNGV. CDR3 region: CASRQTGGTEAFF. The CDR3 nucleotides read TGTGCCAGCAGGCAGACAGGGGGCACTGAAGCTTTCTTT.

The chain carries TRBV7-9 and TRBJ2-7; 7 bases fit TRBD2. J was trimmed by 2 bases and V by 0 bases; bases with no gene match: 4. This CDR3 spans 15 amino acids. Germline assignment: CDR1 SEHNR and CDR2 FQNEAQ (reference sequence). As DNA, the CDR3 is TGTGCCAGCAGCTTAGCCGCCCGGGGGGCCTACGAGCAGTACTTC. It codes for CASSLAARGAYEQYF.

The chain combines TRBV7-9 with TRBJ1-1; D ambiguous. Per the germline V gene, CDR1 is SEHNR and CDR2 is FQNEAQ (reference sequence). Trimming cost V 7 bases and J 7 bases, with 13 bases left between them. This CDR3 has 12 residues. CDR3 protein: CASTRAGFEAFF. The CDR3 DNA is TGTGCCAGCACCCGAGCGGGTTTTGAAGCTTTCTTT.

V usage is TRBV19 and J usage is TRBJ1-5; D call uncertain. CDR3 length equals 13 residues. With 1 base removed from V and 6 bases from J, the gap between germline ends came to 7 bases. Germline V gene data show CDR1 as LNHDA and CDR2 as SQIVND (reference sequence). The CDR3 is CASSIGDGQPQHF. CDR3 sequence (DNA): TGTGCCAGTAGTATAGGAGATGGTCAGCCCCAGCATTTT.

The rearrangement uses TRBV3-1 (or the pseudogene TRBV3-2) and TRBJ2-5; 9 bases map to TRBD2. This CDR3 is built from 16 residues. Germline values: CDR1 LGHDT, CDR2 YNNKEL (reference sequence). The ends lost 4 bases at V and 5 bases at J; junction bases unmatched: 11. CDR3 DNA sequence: TGTGCCAGCAGCCGCCCGGAGGGCGGGGGGGCCGAGACCCAGTACTTC. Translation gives CASSRPEGGGAETQYF.

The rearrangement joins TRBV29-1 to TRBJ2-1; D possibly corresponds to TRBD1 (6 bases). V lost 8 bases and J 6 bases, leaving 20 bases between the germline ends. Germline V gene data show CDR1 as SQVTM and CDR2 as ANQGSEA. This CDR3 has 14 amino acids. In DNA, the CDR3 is TGCAGCACTTACCGGGACATTCTCCCCAATGAGCAGTTCTTC. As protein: CSTYRDILPNEQFF.

The CDR3 DNA is TGTGCCAGCAGCCAAGATTCGGCTAGCGGGGGGGCAGGGGAGACCCAGTACTTC. It codes for CASSQDSASGGAGETQYF. The chain links TRBV3-1 (or the pseudogene TRBV3-2) to TRBJ2-5; 12 bases match TRBD2. V was pared by 0 bases and J by 5 bases, with 10 bases of the junction left unmatched. The germline gives CDR1 LGHDT, CDR2 YNNKEL (reference sequence). CDR3 length: 18 amino acids.

CDR3 region: CSASPQGDQPQHF. The CDR3, as DNA: TGCAGTGCTAGTCCCCAGGGGGATCAGCCCCAGCATTTT. The rearrangement links TRBV20-1 to TRBJ1-5; 7 bases match TRBD1. Germline V gene data show CDR1 as DFQATT and CDR2 as SNEGSKA (reference sequence). CDR3 length equals 13 residues. With V trimmed by 3 bases and J by 5 bases, 4 bases remained unmatched.

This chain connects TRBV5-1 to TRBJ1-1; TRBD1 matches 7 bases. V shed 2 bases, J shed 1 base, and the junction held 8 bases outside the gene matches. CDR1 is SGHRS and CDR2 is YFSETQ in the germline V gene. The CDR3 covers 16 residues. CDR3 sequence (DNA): TGCGCCAGCAGCTTAGGACAGGCTGTCAGGAACACTGAAGCTTTCTTT. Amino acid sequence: CASSLGQAVRNTEAFF.

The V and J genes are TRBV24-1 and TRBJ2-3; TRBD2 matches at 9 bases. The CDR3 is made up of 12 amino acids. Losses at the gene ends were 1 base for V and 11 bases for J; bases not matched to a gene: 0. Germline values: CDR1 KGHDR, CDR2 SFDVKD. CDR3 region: CATSDLAGGQYF. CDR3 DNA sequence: TGTGCCACCAGTGATTTAGCGGGGGGGCAGTATTTT.

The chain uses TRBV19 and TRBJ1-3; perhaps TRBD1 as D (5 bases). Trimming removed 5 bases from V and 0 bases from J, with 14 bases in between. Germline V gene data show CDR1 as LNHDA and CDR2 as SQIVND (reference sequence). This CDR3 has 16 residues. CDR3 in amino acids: CASSLMTASSGNTIYF. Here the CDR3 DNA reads TGTGCCAGTAGTTTGATGACAGCGAGCTCTGGAAACACCATATATTTT.

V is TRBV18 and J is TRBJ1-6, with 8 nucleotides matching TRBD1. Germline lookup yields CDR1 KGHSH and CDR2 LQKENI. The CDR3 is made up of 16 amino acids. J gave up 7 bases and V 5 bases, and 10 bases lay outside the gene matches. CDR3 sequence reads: CASSAQPGTGNSPLHF. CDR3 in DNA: TGTGCCAGCTCAGCTCAACCCGGGACAGGCAATTCACCCCTCCACTTT. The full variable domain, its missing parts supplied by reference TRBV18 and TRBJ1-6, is NAGVMQNPRHLVRRRGQEARLRCSPMKGHSHVYWYRQLPEEGLKFMVYLQKENIIDESGMPKERFSAEFPKEGPSILRIQQVVRGDSAAYFCASSAQPGTGNSPLHFGNGTRLTVT.

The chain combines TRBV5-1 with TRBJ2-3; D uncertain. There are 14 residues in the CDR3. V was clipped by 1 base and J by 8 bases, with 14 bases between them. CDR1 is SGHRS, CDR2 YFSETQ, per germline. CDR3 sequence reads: CASSLTAQEGTQYF. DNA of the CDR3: TGCGCCAGCAGCTTGACAGCCCAAGAAGGTACGCAGTATTTT.

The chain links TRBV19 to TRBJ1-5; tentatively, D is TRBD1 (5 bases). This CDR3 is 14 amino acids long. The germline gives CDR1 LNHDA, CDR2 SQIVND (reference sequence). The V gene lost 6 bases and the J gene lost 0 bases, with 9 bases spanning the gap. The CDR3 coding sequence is TGTGCCAGTAGGGAACAGGATAGCAATCAGCCCCAGCATTTT. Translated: CASREQDSNQPQHF. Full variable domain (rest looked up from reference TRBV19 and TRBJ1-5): DGGITQSPKYLFRKEGQNVTLSCEQNLNHDAMYWYRQDPGQGLRLIYYSQIVNDFQKGDIAEGYSVSREKKESFPLTVTSAQKNPTAFYLCASREQDSNQPQHFGDGTRLSIL.

As DNA, the CDR3 is TGTGCCAGCAGCTGGGGGGGATACACAGATACGCAGTATTTT. Residues: CASSWGGYTDTQYF. The gene calls are TRBV7-2 and TRBJ2-3, with 7 bases lining up with TRBD2. Per germline, CDR1 SGHTA and CDR2 FQGNSA. CDR3 length: 14 residues. After removal of 4 bases from V and 2 bases from J, the junction contained 3 bases not matched to a gene.

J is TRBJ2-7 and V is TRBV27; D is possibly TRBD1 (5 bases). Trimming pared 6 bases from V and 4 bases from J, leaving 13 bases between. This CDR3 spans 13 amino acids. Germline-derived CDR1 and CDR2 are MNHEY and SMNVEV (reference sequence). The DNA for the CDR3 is TGTGCCAGCAGCTCCGGACACGGTTACGAGCAGTACTTC. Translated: CASSSGHGYEQYF.

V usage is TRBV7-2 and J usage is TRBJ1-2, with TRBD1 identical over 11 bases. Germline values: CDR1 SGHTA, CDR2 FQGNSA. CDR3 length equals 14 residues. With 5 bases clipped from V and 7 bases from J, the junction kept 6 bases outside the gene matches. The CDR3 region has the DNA TGTGCCAGCAGCACAGGACAGGGGGCGGTTGGCTACACCTTC. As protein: CASSTGQGAVGYTF.